This TCR beta chain originates from a study of T-cell reconstitution after alpha-beta-depleted transplantation in children. Using unique molecular identifiers, the investigators prepared the TCRbeta library. One entry per CDR3 protein results from TCRdb running MiXCR on the PCR reads. The sample lists 500,000 or so distinct CDR3 sequences; around a third were seen once. This clonotype has a handful of counts. This receptor was taken from a human donor who donated a stem cell graft to a child with aplastic anemia. The sequencing here drew on PBMCs from the stem cell graft donor, taken from the stem cell graft.

The CDR3 sequence: CASRVFPGLAGDEQYF. The CDR3 DNA follows: TGTGCCAGCAGAGTTTTCCCGGGACTAGCGGGAGACGAGCAGTACTTC. The rearrangement links TRBV27 to TRBJ2-7; TRBD2 agrees at 14 bases. The CDR3 consists of 16 residues. The junction had 9 bases not matched to a gene; V was cut back by 6 bases and J by 5 bases. Per the germline V gene, CDR1 is MNHEY and CDR2 is SMNVEV (reference sequence).